This T cell receptor beta chain was captured by sequencing in a study of CD8+ T cells in alopecia areata. Study information: Those treated were given oral tofacitinib at 5 to 10 mg twice daily.

Documented treatment: oral pan-JAK inhibitor, 5-10 mg twice daily. Individuals with alopecia areata gave both lesional scalp punch biopsies and peripheral blood for collection. Sequencing relied on a cDNA template that was reverse transcribed from extracted RNA. Profiled with immunoSEQ multiplex PCR; TCRdb holds only in-frame clones, not every one. The sample has around 13,000 clones, 65% to 70% seen once. Of note for this clone: Its antigen is currently unknown.

The study, taken as a whole, reports: On tofacitinib, scalp and blood still held many of the expanded lesional clones. TCR sharing across patients was less clear than in mice, possibly HLA-related.

The sample was skin, taken at week 4, from a patient treated with tofacitinib. The receptor was isolated from a human donor with alopecia areata.

CDR3 sequence: CASSLAGGQEKLFF. The CDR3 DNA sequence: TGTGCCAGCAGCTTAGCTGGGGGACAGGAAAAACTGTTTTTT. V and J are TRBV7-9 and TRBJ1-4, with 7 bases identical to TRBD1. The J segment lost 8 bases and the V segment lost 0 bases, leaving 3 bases of the junction unmatched. CDR1 is SEHNR, CDR2 FQNEAQ, per germline (reference sequence). This CDR3 has 14 amino acids.